These 12 T cell receptor beta chains were all obtained from the same sample, sequenced in a study of blood T cell repertoires in COVID-19. Some clones are missing from TCRdb's copy, which holds only in-frame ones; the method was immunoSEQ multiplex PCR. The table records around 200,000 clones, roughly 80% of them present only once. Sequenced input: peripheral blood. All receptors derive from a woman older than 75 with acute or convalescent COVID-19.

The V and J genes are TRBV28 and TRBJ1-6; 9 nucleotides match TRBD1. After removal of 6 bases from V and 11 bases from J, the junction contained 5 bases not matched to a gene. This CDR3 spans 13 amino acids. The germline gives CDR1 MDHEN, CDR2 SYDVKM. In DNA, the CDR3 is TGTGCCAGCAGGGGGACAGGGTACCCACCCCTCCACTTT. Translation: CASRGTGYPPLHF.

This chain joins TRBV30 and TRBJ2-7; weak D call: TRBD1 (5 bases). V lost 2 bases and J 6 bases, leaving 11 bases between the germline ends. CDR1 GTSNPN and CDR2 SVGIG come from the germline V gene (reference sequence). The CDR3 sequence is 12 residues long. The CDR3 here is CAWSPQGSEQYF. CDR3 sequence (DNA): TGTGCCTGGAGTCCGCAGGGCAGCGAGCAGTACTTC.

V usage is TRBV5-6 and J usage is TRBJ1-5; D gene unclear. V lost 1 base and J 0 bases, leaving 2 bases between the germline ends. CDR3 length: 13 amino acids. Looked up from germline, CDR1 is SGHDT and CDR2 is YYEEEE. The CDR3 region has the DNA TGTGCCAGCAGCTTGTATAGCAATCAGCCCCAGCATTTT. Translating it yields CASSLYSNQPQHF.

This clone has only one observation. The genes are TRBV7-6 and TRBJ1-5; weak D call: TRBD1 (6 bases). Trimming left V 6 bases short and J 4 bases short, with 13 bases between. Germline V gene sequence: CDR1 SGHVS, CDR2 FNYEAQ. CDR3 length: 14 residues. The CDR3 DNA sequence: TGTGCCAGCAGGGGGCGGGGGCAGAATCAGCCCCAGCATTTT. Amino acid sequence: CASRGRGQNQPQHF.

The J gene is TRBJ1-3, the V gene TRBV3-1 (or the pseudogene TRBV3-2); TRBD1 is a possible D gene (6 bases). Trimming shortened V by 1 base and J by 4 bases, and 23 bases separated the two germline ends. Per germline, CDR1 LGHDT and CDR2 YNNKEL (reference sequence). The length of the CDR3 is 19 residues. CDR3 sequence (DNA): TGTGCCAGCAGCCAAGGTCCTACGTTGAGGGGGTCCCCCGGAAACACCATATATTTT. Protein product: CASSQGPTLRGSPGNTIYF.

This chain links TRBV30 with TRBJ2-7; 9 bases match TRBD1. This CDR3 comprises 13 residues. Germline CDR1 and CDR2: GTSNPN and SVGIG (reference sequence). Germline trimming cut 7 bases from V and 0 bases from J; bases unmatched to any gene: 4. CDR3 sequence: CAFGTGTSYEQYF. DNA of the CDR3: TGTGCCTTCGGGACAGGGACCTCCTACGAGCAGTACTTC. Drawing the rest from reference TRBV30 and TRBJ2-7, the complete variable domain is SQTIHQWPATLVQPVGSPLSLECTVEGTSNPNLYWYRQAAGRGLQLLFYSVGIGQISSEVPQNLSASRPQDRQFILSSKKLLLSDSGFYLCAFGTGTSYEQYFGPGTRLTVT.

This clone was seen a few times. The V call is TRBV11-1, the J call TRBJ1-1, with 12 bases aligning to TRBD1. J lost 6 bases, V lost 4 bases, and 6 bases had no gene match. There are 15 residues in the CDR3. Germline assignment: CDR1 SGHAT and CDR2 FQDESV (reference sequence). The CDR3 DNA sequence: TGTGCCAGCAGCTCAAGGGGGGACAGGGGGCCTGAAGCTTTCTTT. This translates into CASSSRGDRGPEAFF.

This chain connects TRBV11-1 to TRBJ2-6; 8 nucleotides match TRBD1. The CDR3 runs 16 residues. Unmatched junction bases numbered 8, after V lost 10 bases and J lost 0 bases. CDR1 and CDR2 (germline): SGHAT, FQDESV (reference sequence). This CDR3 reads CAIATGAISGANVLTF. The CDR3, as DNA: TGTGCCATCGCGACAGGGGCGATCTCTGGGGCCAACGTCCTGACTTTC.

The rearrangement joins TRBV30 to TRBJ1-3; D is uncertain. Germline V gives CDR1 GTSNPN, CDR2 SVGIG (reference sequence). This CDR3 contains 12 residues. V was cut by 3 bases and J by 11 bases, with 14 bases left in between. CDR3 in amino acids: CAWSSTPYAIYF. The CDR3 DNA sequence: TGTGCCTGGAGCTCGACACCCTACGCCATATATTTT. Complete variable domain (other parts from reference TRBV30 and TRBJ1-3): SQTIHQWPATLVQPVGSPLSLECTVEGTSNPNLYWYRQAAGRGLQLLFYSVGIGQISSEVPQNLSASRPQDRQFILSSKKLLLSDSGFYLCAWSSTPYAIYFGEGSWLTVV.

This clone was seen only a few times. CDR3: CASSILPRRRGRDTGELFF. CDR3 nucleotide sequence: TGTGCCAGCAGCATACTCCCCCGGCGAAGGGGGAGGGACACCGGGGAGCTGTTTTTT. The V gene is TRBV5-7, the J gene TRBJ2-2, with D possibly TRBD2 on 7 matching bases. TRBV5-7 is labeled an ORF, and its function is uncertain. The CDR3 runs to 19 residues. The V gene lost 4 bases and the J gene lost 3 bases, with 25 bases spanning the gap.

This clone was seen a few times. The chain carries TRBV10-3 and TRBJ1-1; TRBD1 matches at 10 bases. The CDR3 covers 14 residues. V was clipped by 6 bases and J by 4 bases; unmatched bases: 5. CDR1 and CDR2 (germline): ENHRY, SYGVKD. The CDR3 DNA follows: TGTGCCATCAGGGAGGACAGGGGGGCCACTGAAGCTTTCTTT. The encoded protein is CAIREDRGATEAFF.

This clone was recorded a few times. The CDR3: CASSIYQGNYGYTF. In DNA form, the CDR3 reads TGTGCCAGTAGTATATATCAGGGTAACTATGGCTACACCTTC. V gene TRBV19 combines with J gene TRBJ1-2; tentatively, D is TRBD1 (5 bases). CDR3 size: 14 residues. Trimming took 2 bases from V and 1 from J, leaving 8 bases between them. Germline V gene data show CDR1 as LNHDA and CDR2 as SQIVND (reference sequence).